Given below is one TCR beta chain in context. Some clones are missing from TCRdb's copy, which holds only in-frame ones; the method was immunoSEQ multiplex PCR. The profile covers 130,000 or so clones, with 93% appearing a single time and under 4% taken by the ten largest. The data originate from a study of T cell responses to AZD1222 COVID-19 vaccine. CDR1 is SNHLY, CDR2 FYNNEI, per germline. This CDR3 is built from 11 residues. Trimming took off 6 bases at V and 7 bases at J, with 9 bases between the two ends. This sequence originates from an adult in good health. V is TRBV2 and J is TRBJ1-1; D gene uncertain. The material was peripheral blood, obtained on day 0 of AZD1222 vaccination. DNA for the CDR3: TGTGCCAGCAGGGGTAAGGGTGAAGCTTTCTTT. Translation gives CASRGKGEAFF.